This T cell receptor (beta chain) was recovered during a study of T cell changes during pregnancy in multiple sclerosis. Trimming cost V 6 bases and J 5 bases, with 10 bases left between them. The CDR3 runs to 12 residues. Germline CDR1 reads MDHEN; CDR2 reads SYDVKM. Here immunoSEQ multiplex PCR was the method, and the copy in TCRdb shows in-frame clones only, minus some. The table shows more than 55,000 clones, with more than 80% occurring only once. The sequenced sample was peripheral blood, obtained in the third trimester of pregnancy. The V and J genes are TRBV28 and TRBJ1-2, with D possibly TRBD1 on 5 matching bases. The sequence derives from a female donor with multiple sclerosis, enrolled in a pregnancy study. CDR3 residues: CASSLGGYGYTF. The CDR3 nucleotides are TGTGCCAGCAGCCTCGGGGGTTATGGCTACACCTTC.